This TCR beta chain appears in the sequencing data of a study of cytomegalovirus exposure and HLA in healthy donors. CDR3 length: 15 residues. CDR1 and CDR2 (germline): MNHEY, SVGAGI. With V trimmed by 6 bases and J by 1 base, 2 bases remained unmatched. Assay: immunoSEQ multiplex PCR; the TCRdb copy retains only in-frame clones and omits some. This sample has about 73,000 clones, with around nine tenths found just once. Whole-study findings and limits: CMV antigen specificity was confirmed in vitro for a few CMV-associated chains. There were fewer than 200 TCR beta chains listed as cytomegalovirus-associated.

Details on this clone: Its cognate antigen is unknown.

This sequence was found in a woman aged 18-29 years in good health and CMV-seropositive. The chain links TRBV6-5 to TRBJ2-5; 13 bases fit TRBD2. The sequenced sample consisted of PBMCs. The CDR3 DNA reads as TGTGCCAGCAGCTGGACTAGCGGGGGCCAAGAGACCCAGTACTTC. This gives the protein CASSWTSGGQETQYF.